This is a list of T cell receptor beta chains from one sample in a study of blood T cell dynamics during melanoma immunotherapy. The repertoire was sequenced with immunoSEQ multiplex PCR; TCRdb's copy has only in-frame clones and lacks some. The sample has 9,900 or so clones; approximately 84% are singletons. Here the sequenced sample was blood, taken from a patient treated with checkpoint blockade. These receptors were obtained from a human donor with melanoma. Both conserved end residues are part of each CDR3. Each record gives: CDR3 DNA, CDR3 protein, J gene, clone size, V gene, D gene. The D gene is left open where the match is weak. Rows give clone size only sometimes, using once, few, many, or a class for an expanded clone.

TGTGCCAGCAGCCGGTTCAGTGGAGCGGAAATACGTACGCAGTATTTT | CASSRFSGAEIRTQYF | TRBJ2-3 | - | TRBV5-4 | -
TGTGCCAGCAGCTCACCGGGACAGGGCCATGAGCAGTTCTTC | CASSSPGQGHEQFF | TRBJ2-1 | - | TRBV7-3 | TRBD1
TGTGCCAGCAGCTTAGAGATGTTGAACACCGGGGAGCTGTTTTTT | CASSLEMLNTGELFF | TRBJ2-2 | - | TRBV7-2 | -
TGTGCCAGCAGCCAAGAAAGGCGGGGCAATCAGCCCCAGCATTTT | CASSQERRGNQPQHF | TRBJ1-5 | - | TRBV4-2 | -
TGTGCCAGCAGCTTGGGCCAGGGGGGAGATACGCAGTATTTT | CASSLGQGGDTQYF | TRBJ2-3 | - | TRBV5-5 | -
TGTGCCAGCAGGGGGGAGGCTATAAGGGGCTACACCTTC | CASRGEAIRGYTF | TRBJ1-2 | - | TRBV2 | -
TGTGCCTGGAGTGGAGTGGTAGGTGGGGCCAACGTCCTGACTTTC | CAWSGVVGGANVLTF | TRBJ2-6 | - | TRBV30 | -
TGCGCCAGCAGCACGGGACAGGCGAGCTCCTATAATTCACCCCTCCACTTT | CASSTGQASSYNSPLHF | TRBJ1-6 | - | TRBV5-1 | TRBD1
TGTGCCAGCAGCCCACCCTTAACAGGGGGCTTTGAAAAACTGTTTTTT | CASSPPLTGGFEKLFF | TRBJ1-4 | - | TRBV11-3 | TRBD1
TGTGCCAGCAGCTTAGCGACAGTACAAGAGACCCAGTACTTC | CASSLATVQETQYF | TRBJ2-5 | - | TRBV7-2 | -
TGTGCCAGCAGGGGGGGTTTTGGTTTCACAGATACGCAGTATTTT | CASRGGFGFTDTQYF | TRBJ2-3 | - | TRBV28 | -
TGTGCCAGCAGCCAAGTACTAGCGGGGGGCCTGAACACCGGGGAGCTGTTTTTT | CASSQVLAGGLNTGELFF | TRBJ2-2 | few | TRBV4-2 | TRBD2
TGTGCCAGCAGCTTGGCCAAGAGGGACGAGCAGTACTTC | CASSLAKRDEQYF | TRBJ2-7 | - | TRBV5-5 | -
TGTGCCAGCAGCTTACAGGGGTCGGGATACGAGCAGTACTTC | CASSLQGSGYEQYF | TRBJ2-7 | - | TRBV7-9 | -
TGTGCCAGCAGACCCCAGGGAGAGAAGGGTCAGCCCCAGCATTTT | CASRPQGEKGQPQHF | TRBJ1-5 | - | TRBV6-5 | -
TGTGCCAGCACCTTAGGGGCGGGGAACACTGAAGCTTTCTTT | CASTLGAGNTEAFF | TRBJ1-1 | once | TRBV28 | -
TGTGCCAGCAGTGGTTCGACTAGCGGGGGAACAGATACGCAGTATTTT | CASSGSTSGGTDTQYF | TRBJ2-3 | once | TRBV2 | TRBD2
TGTGCCTATTCGGGCCTCTTCTCTGGAAACACCATATATTTT | CAYSGLFSGNTIYF | TRBJ1-3 | - | TRBV30 | -
TGTGCCAGCAGTGCTCCTAGCGGGGAGCAGACCCAGTACTTC | CASSAPSGEQTQYF | TRBJ2-5 | - | TRBV6-5 | TRBD2
TGTGCCAGCAGTGATCAGGGGTTTGAAGCTTTCTTT | CASSDQGFEAFF | TRBJ1-1 | - | TRBV6-1 | -
TGTGCCAGCAGCTTGTCCAGAGAGGGTGAGCAGTTCTTC | CASSLSREGEQFF | TRBJ2-1 | - | TRBV13 | -
TGTGCCAGCAGCTTAGGATTGAAGGTAGCGGGGTTGTCCTACAATGAGCAGTTCTTC | CASSLGLKVAGLSYNEQFF | TRBJ2-1 | once | TRBV11-2 | TRBD2
TGCGCCAGCAGCTTGGAAGGGGGCGCTTCCTACGAGCAGTACTTC | CASSLEGGASYEQYF | TRBJ2-7 | - | TRBV5-1 | TRBD1
TGCGCCAGCAGCCAAGGGTATTCGAACGGGATTGAAGATACGCAGTATTTT | CASSQGYSNGIEDTQYF | TRBJ2-3 | - | TRBV4-3 | -
TGTGCCAGCTCACCGCTCGACAGGGGGCAAATATCTGGAAACACCATATATTTT | CASSPLDRGQISGNTIYF | TRBJ1-3 | - | TRBV18 | TRBD1
TGTGCCAGCTCGTTGGGACGAGGGAACACTGAAGCTTTCTTT | CASSLGRGNTEAFF | TRBJ1-1 | - | TRBV18 | -
TGTGCCAGCAGCGGATGGACGGCAGGGCCCCTCCACTTT | CASSGWTAGPLHF | TRBJ1-6 | few | TRBV7-8 | -
TGTGCCAGTAGTATAACCGTGGGCTATAGCAATCAGCCCCAGCATTTT | CASSITVGYSNQPQHF | TRBJ1-5 | - | TRBV19 | -
TGTGCCAGTATCGGGGCCGCGAACACTGAAGCTTTCTTT | CASIGAANTEAFF | TRBJ1-1 | - | TRBV28 | -
TGTGCCAGCAGCACCCTCGGACAGATGAACACTGAAGCTTTCTTT | CASSTLGQMNTEAFF | TRBJ1-1 | - | TRBV9 | -
TGCGCCAGCAGTGAGAGGATTAGCGGGGGGTACAATGAGCAGTTCTTC | CASSERISGGYNEQFF | TRBJ2-1 | - | TRBV10-1 | TRBD2
TGTGCCAGTCAAGATCGGGGGGAAGCGTCAGATACGCAGTATTTT | CASQDRGEASDTQYF | TRBJ2-3 | - | TRBV19 | TRBD2
TGTGCCAGTAGTCTCCCAGGGTTGAACACTGAAGCTTTCTTT | CASSLPGLNTEAFF | TRBJ1-1 | once | TRBV19 | -
TGTGCCAGCAGCTTTGACACCGCTAACTATGGCTACACCTTC | CASSFDTANYGYTF | TRBJ1-2 | - | TRBV5-6 | -
TGTGCCAGCAGCGGTATTTCAGGGAATGAGGGCTACACCTTC | CASSGISGNEGYTF | TRBJ1-2 | - | TRBV7-9 | -
TGTGCCAGCACCGAGTCGGGACGTCGGGAAGCTTTCTTT | CASTESGRREAFF | TRBJ1-1 | - | TRBV6-5 | -
TGTGCCAGCAGCCCCCTCTTCCGGGGCATCAAGGGAGGCTACACCTTC | CASSPLFRGIKGGYTF | TRBJ1-2 | few | TRBV4-2 | -
TGCGCCAGCAGCCCCGGGACAGGGGGTGCTAACTATGGCTACACCTTC | CASSPGTGGANYGYTF | TRBJ1-2 | - | TRBV5-1 | TRBD1
TGCGCCAGCAGCCAAAGGGGAGTAGCGGGGGGGCGAGATACGCAGTATTTT | CASSQRGVAGGRDTQYF | TRBJ2-3 | - | TRBV4-3 | TRBD2
TGTGCCAGCAGCCCGACTGCGGGGGCAGATACGCAGTATTTT | CASSPTAGADTQYF | TRBJ2-3 | - | TRBV7-3 | TRBD2
TGTGCCAGCTCATCAACCGGGAAGGAAGAAAACACCATATATTTT | CASSSTGKEENTIYF | TRBJ1-3 | once | TRBV18 | -
TGTGCCAGCAGCTTAGTCACCGGGGGCGGGCACACCGGGGAGCTGTTTTTT | CASSLVTGGGHTGELFF | TRBJ2-2 | - | TRBV11-2 | -
TGTGCCAGCAGTTTATCCGGGTCAAGGTACAATGAGCAGTTCTTC | CASSLSGSRYNEQFF | TRBJ2-1 | - | TRBV27 | -
TGTGCCAGCAGCGTAGACGGGAGGGCTAGCAATCAGCCCCAGCATTTT | CASSVDGRASNQPQHF | TRBJ1-5 | - | TRBV9 | -
TGTGCCAGCGAAACGCGAGGGCATGGCTACACCTTC | CASETRGHGYTF | TRBJ1-2 | - | TRBV9 | -
TGCGCCAGCAGCCAGGTGGGACAGGGAAACACTGAAGCTTTCTTT | CASSQVGQGNTEAFF | TRBJ1-1 | - | TRBV4-1 | TRBD1
TGTGCTAGTGCCGGGGAAAATCAGCCCCAGCATTTT | CASAGENQPQHF | TRBJ1-5 | - | TRBV12-5 | -
TGTGCCAGCCGCAGGGGCTACGATCAGCCCCAGCATTTT | CASRRGYDQPQHF | TRBJ1-5 | - | TRBV6-5 | -
TGTGCCAGCAGCTTATCAGGCAAGCCCCAGCATTTT | CASSLSGKPQHF | TRBJ1-5 | large | TRBV7-3 | -
TGTGCCAGCAGCGCTGGTAGCCCGGGGGGAGATACGCAGTATTTT | CASSAGSPGGDTQYF | TRBJ2-3 | - | TRBV7-3 | TRBD2